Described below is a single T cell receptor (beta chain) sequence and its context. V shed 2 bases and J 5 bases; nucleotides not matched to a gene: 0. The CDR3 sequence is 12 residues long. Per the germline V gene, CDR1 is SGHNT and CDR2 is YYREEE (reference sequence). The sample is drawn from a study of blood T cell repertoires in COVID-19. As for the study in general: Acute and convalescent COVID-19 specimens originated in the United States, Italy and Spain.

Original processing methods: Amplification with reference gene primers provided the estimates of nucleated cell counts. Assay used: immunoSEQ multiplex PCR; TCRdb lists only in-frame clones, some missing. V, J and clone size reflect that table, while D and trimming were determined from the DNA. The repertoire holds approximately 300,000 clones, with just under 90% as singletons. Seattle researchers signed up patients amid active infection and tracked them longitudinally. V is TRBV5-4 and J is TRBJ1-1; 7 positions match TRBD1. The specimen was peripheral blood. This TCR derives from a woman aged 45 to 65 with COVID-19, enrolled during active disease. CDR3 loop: CASSFRGTEAFF. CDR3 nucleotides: TGTGCCAGCAGCTTCAGGGGGACTGAAGCTTTCTTT. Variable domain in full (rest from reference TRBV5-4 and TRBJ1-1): ETGVTQSPTHLIKTRGQQVTLRCSSQSGHNTVSWYQQALGQGPQFIFQYYREEENGRGNFPPRFSGLQFPNYSSELNVNALELDDSALYLCASSFRGTEAFFGQGTRLTVV.